This T cell receptor (beta chain) was captured in a study of blood T cell repertoires in COVID-19. In the study overall: COVID-19 samples, acute and convalescent, were from the United States, Italy and Spain. In each case, the material was cDNA or gDNA derived from T cells, B-cell-depleted T cells, or PBMCs.

The V end lost 4 bases, the J end lost 6 bases, and 12 bases lay between the germline ends. Per the germline V gene, CDR1 is LGHNA and CDR2 is YSLEER. This CDR3 is 13 amino acids long. As processed by the authors: Reference gene primer amplification gave nucleated cell count estimates. Clones were read by immunoSEQ multiplex PCR, and TCRdb kept only the in-frame ones, dropping some. That table is the source of V, J and clone size, and D and trimming were worked out from the DNA. Of over 120,000 clones in the sample, about 85% were seen once. Seattle participants joined during active infection and were tracked over time.

The chain couples TRBV4-3 to TRBJ1-2; D is perhaps TRBD1 (5 bases). The sequence derives from a woman between 65 and 79 years old with COVID-19, enrolled during active disease. The sequenced sample was peripheral blood. CDR3 nucleotide sequence: TGCGCCAGCAGCCCACGTCAGGGTGATGGCTACACCTTC. Its translation: CASSPRQGDGYTF.